The entry below describes one TCR beta chain. This sample stems from a study of blood T cell repertoires in COVID-19. The wider study: The United States, Italy and Spain were the sources of the acute and convalescent COVID-19 samples. PBMCs, B-cell-depleted T cells, or T cells provided the cDNA or gDNA that made up the material.

The germline V gene encodes CDR1 SGHRS and CDR2 YFSETQ. V lost 3 bases, J lost 5 bases, and 3 bases stayed unmatched. This CDR3 contains 14 residues. Using immunoSEQ multiplex PCR, the repertoire was profiled, and TCRdb retains in-frame clones only, with some absent. The sample lists some 140,000 clones, roughly four fifths occurring once. Sequencing was carried out using peripheral blood. The source of this sequence is a man older than 75 with acute or convalescent COVID-19. The V gene is TRBV5-1, the J gene TRBJ1-4; 8 bases align to TRBD1. This CDR3 is CASSSQGVNEKLFF. DNA of the CDR3: TGCGCCAGCAGCTCACAGGGGGTCAATGAAAAACTGTTTTTT. Based on the CDR3 plus reference TRBV5-1 and TRBJ1-4, the full variable domain is KAGVTQTPRYLIKTRGQQVTLSCSPISGHRSVSWYQQTPGQGLQFLFEYFSETQRNKGNFPGRFSGRQFSNSRSEMNVSTLELGDSALYLCASSSQGVNEKLFFGSGTQLSVL.